This paragraph covers one T cell receptor (beta chain) sequence. These data originate in a study of cytomegalovirus exposure and HLA in healthy donors. Study overall: An earlier analysis found 100 million or so unique TCR beta sequences from approximately 170 million T cells.

Researchers ran the PCR with 60 Vbeta and 13 Jbeta primers. Sequencing was performed with immunoSEQ multiplex PCR; in TCRdb, only in-frame clones are kept and a portion is missing. The table has some 140,000 clones, 78% seen once; the top ten hold approximately 1.5%. Sequenced material: PBMCs. The clonotype comes from a woman under 30 in good health and CMV-seronegative.

The CDR3: CASSPSHGGRVMNTEAFF. The DNA for the CDR3 is TGCGCCAGCAGCCCCAGCCACGGGGGGCGTGTGATGAACACTGAAGCTTTCTTT. This chain joins TRBV5-1 and TRBJ1-1; D perhaps matches TRBD1 (6 bases). The CDR3 is 18 residues long. CDR1 and CDR2 (germline): SGHRS, YFSETQ. The V end lost 4 bases, the J end lost 0 bases, and 22 bases lay between the germline ends.